This note documents a single TCR beta chain sequence. The antigen is not known. Within the ViraFEST assay, antigen-specific CD4+ T cells underwent expansion with viral peptide pools prior to sequencing. Subsequent to a culture period of around 10 days, CD4+ T cells were isolated. Two-dose vaccination with either BNT162b2 or mRNA-1273 was given to the participants. Using immunoSEQ multiplex PCR, the repertoire was profiled, and TCRdb retains in-frame clones only, with some absent. The table records under 50,000 clones, roughly four fifths of them present only once. CDR1 MNHNS and CDR2 SASEGT come from the germline V gene. The CDR3 consists of 15 residues. After removal of 3 bases from V and 5 bases from J, the junction contained 5 bases not matched to a gene. The data originate from a study of vaccination effects on CD4 cells after COVID-19. Across the whole study: Sampling occurred a median 72 days post second dose, range 14 to 241.

Sequencing used CD4+ T cells from PBMCs cultured with HCoV-NL63 spike peptides, obtained after COVID-19 vaccination. The TCR was taken from a human donor who received a COVID-19 vaccine. Some clones in this sample may be carry-over from other donors' samples. The V gene is TRBV6-1, the J gene TRBJ2-7, with TRBD1 identical over 12 bases. CDR3 in amino acids: CASSDGTGGKDEQYV. The CDR3 DNA follows: TGTGCCAGCAGTGACGGGACAGGGGGCAAGGACGAGCAGTACGTC.